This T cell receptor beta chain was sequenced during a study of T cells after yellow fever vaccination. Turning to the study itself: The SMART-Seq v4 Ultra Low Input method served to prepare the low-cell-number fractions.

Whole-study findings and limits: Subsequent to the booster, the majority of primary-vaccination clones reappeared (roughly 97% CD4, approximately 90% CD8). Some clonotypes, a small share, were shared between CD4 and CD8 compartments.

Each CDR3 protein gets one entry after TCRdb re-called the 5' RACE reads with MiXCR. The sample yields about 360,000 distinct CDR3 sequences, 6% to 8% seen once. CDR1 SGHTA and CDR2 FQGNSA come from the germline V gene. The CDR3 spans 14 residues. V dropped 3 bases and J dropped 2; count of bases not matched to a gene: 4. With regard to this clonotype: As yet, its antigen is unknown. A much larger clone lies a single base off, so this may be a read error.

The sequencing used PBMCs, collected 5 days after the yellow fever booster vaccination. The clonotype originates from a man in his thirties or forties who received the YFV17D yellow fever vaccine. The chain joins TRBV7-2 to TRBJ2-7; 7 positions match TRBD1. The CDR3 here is CASSFDRDAYEQYV. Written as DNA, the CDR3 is TGTGCCAGCAGCTTCGACAGGGACGCCTACGAGCAGTACGTC.